This TCR beta chain was sequenced in a study of blood T cells in healthy people across ages. This CDR3 region has 14 residues. The germline V gene has CDR1 SEHNR and CDR2 FQNEAQ (reference sequence). Between the trimmed V and J ends, which lost 4 bases and 7 bases, there was a span of 16 bases. This clonotype showed up just a few times. A sample-barcoded 5' primer and a J-beta primer mix were used in a second PCR of roughly 6 to 11 cycles. TCRdb ran MiXCR on the 5' RACE reads and lists one entry per CDR3 protein. The sample carries fewer than 2,000,000 distinct CDR3 sequences, about two fifths recorded once.

The V call is TRBV7-9, the J call TRBJ1-1; D call uncertain. The sequenced sample consisted of blood. This receptor was obtained from a human donor in good health. The CDR3 DNA is TGTGCCAGCAGCTCTAGTTGGGGTGACGGTGAAGCTTTCTTT. This gives the protein CASSSSWGDGEAFF.